This T cell receptor beta chain was retrieved from a study of cytomegalovirus exposure and HLA in healthy donors. The wider study: Both the 120 or so validation repertoires and the approximately 700 first-cohort repertoires used the same platform, as reported by a later analysis.

TCRdb's copy holds only in-frame clones and misses some; the assay was immunoSEQ multiplex PCR. This sample has fewer than 150,000 clones, with roughly 82% found just once. Study results and caveats: Cytomegalovirus status was reportedly diagnosed by the classifier with high sensitivity and specificity.

As to this clone: The antigen is unknown.

The CDR3 is made up of 15 amino acids. Germline CDR1 SGHAT, CDR2 FQNNGV. J gave up 4 bases and V 4 bases, and 3 bases lay outside the gene matches. The chain is built from TRBV11-2 and TRBJ2-5, with 13 bases lining up with TRBD2. This sequence was found in a young man in good health and CMV-seronegative. The sequenced sample consisted of PBMCs. DNA for the CDR3: TGTGCCAGCAGCTCCGGACTAGCGGGGGTAGAGACCCAGTACTTC. It is translated as CASSSGLAGVETQYF.